Following are 11 T cell receptor beta chains from one sample sequenced in a study of regulatory T cells. Their cognate antigens are unknown. Study conclusions and caveats: Hydrophobic residues at CDR3 positions 6 and 7 were enriched in conventional CD4+ T cells of CD3G-deficient patients.

The PCR used 52 TRBV and 13 TRBJ primers. Measured with immunoSEQ multiplex PCR; TCRdb has only the in-frame clones, and not every one. The sample carries approximately 18,000 clones, about 79% recorded once. Sequenced sample: conventional CD4+ T cells sorted from blood. These receptors came from a person aged 30 to 40 with CD3G deficiency.

V and J are TRBV5-1 and TRBJ2-1; either TRBD1 or TRBD2 may supply D (5 bases each). V was pared by 4 bases and J by 7 bases, with 18 bases between. Germline assignment: CDR1 SGHRS and CDR2 YFSETQ. The CDR3 is made up of 15 amino acids. CDR3 bases: TGCGCCAGCAGCCCCCGGGACCCGGCGGATAATGAGCAGTTCTTC. Its translation: CASSPRDPADNEQFF.

This clone was detected only a few times. The chain employs TRBV11-2 and TRBJ1-1, with 8 bases aligning to TRBD1. From germline, CDR1 is SGHAT and CDR2 FQNNGV. The CDR3 is made up of 14 amino acids. The ends lost 5 bases at V and 1 base at J; junction bases unmatched: 3. DNA of the CDR3: TGTGCCAGCAGCGCCGGGACAGGGAACACTGAAGCTTTCTTT. Translated: CASSAGTGNTEAFF. Using reference TRBV11-2 and TRBJ1-1 for the parts outside the CDR3, the full variable domain is EAGVAQSPRYKIIEKRQSVAFWCNPISGHATLYWYQQILGQGPKLLIQFQNNGVVDDSQLPKDRFSAERLKGVDSTLKIQPAKLEDSAVYLCASSAGTGNTEAFFGQGTRLTVV.

This chain joins TRBV6-1 and TRBJ2-6, with 10 positions matching TRBD1. The ends lost 1 base at V and 0 bases at J; junction bases unmatched: 6. The CDR3 totals 19 residues. Germline CDR1 reads MNHNS; CDR2 reads SASEGT. This CDR3 reads CASSEGARTGGSGANVLTF. DNA for the CDR3: TGTGCCAGCAGTGAAGGGGCCCGGACAGGGGGCTCTGGGGCCAACGTCCTGACTTTC.

The J gene is TRBJ2-1, the V gene TRBV7-2; D remains unclear. The V gene's germline CDR1 is SGHTA and CDR2 FQGNSA. V gave up 2 bases and J gave up 10 bases, with 6 bases separating them. The CDR3 covers 11 residues. CDR3: CASSLIEEQFF. Written as DNA, the CDR3 is TGTGCCAGCAGCTTAATAGAAGAGCAGTTCTTC.

The rearrangement uses TRBV5-1 and TRBJ2-3, with TRBD2 identical over 7 bases. CDR1 SGHRS and CDR2 YFSETQ come from the germline V gene. V lost 4 bases to trimming and J lost 2 bases; unmatched junction nucleotides: 1. The CDR3 length is 13 residues. In nucleotides, the CDR3 is TGCGCCAGCAGCGGGGGGGACACAGATACGCAGTATTTT. This gives the protein CASSGGDTDTQYF.

The chain joins TRBV5-1 to TRBJ2-7; D possibly corresponds to TRBD1 (5 bases). V lost 5 bases and J lost 3, with 12 bases in between. Germline V gives CDR1 SGHRS, CDR2 YFSETQ. This CDR3 has 13 amino acids. CDR3 nucleotides: TGCGCCAGCAGGAAAGACAGCAGCTACGAGCAGTACTTC. Its protein product is CASRKDSSYEQYF.

The V call is TRBV10-3, the J call TRBJ2-7, with D possibly matching TRBD1 (6 bases). In germline, CDR1 is ENHRY, CDR2 SYGVKD. The CDR3 is made up of 12 amino acids. V lost 0 bases to trimming and J lost 7 bases, with 7 bases between them. The DNA of the CDR3 is TGTGCCATCAGTGAGTCCAGGGGAGAGCAGTACTTC. Its translation: CAISESRGEQYF.

The CDR3, as DNA: TGTGCCAGTAACAGGGGGCGAATCTACAATGAGCAGTTCTTC. It encodes CASNRGRIYNEQFF. The chain couples TRBV28 to TRBJ2-1; TRBD1 agrees at 9 bases. This CDR3 region has 14 residues. V lost 9 bases, J lost 3 bases, and 6 bases stayed unmatched. Germline V gene data show CDR1 as MDHEN and CDR2 as SYDVKM.

The chain couples TRBV7-9 to TRBJ2-1; 10 nucleotides align to TRBD2. There are 16 residues in the CDR3. Looked up from germline, CDR1 is SEHNR and CDR2 is FQNEAQ (reference sequence). Trimming at V came to 3 bases and at J to 9 bases, leaving 11 bases not matched to a gene. For the CDR3, the DNA is TGTGCCAGCAGCTTCTTCACCGGGACTAGCGCGGGTGAGCAGTTCTTC. It codes for CASSFFTGTSAGEQFF.

The chain links TRBV7-8 to TRBJ2-7; D may be TRBD1 (6 bases). From germline, CDR1 is SGHVS and CDR2 FQNEAQ. The CDR3 runs 15 residues. The V end lost 1 base, the J end lost 5 bases, and 15 bases lay between the germline ends. The CDR3 DNA is TGTGCCAGCAGCTTAGGGGGGACACGCGTAAACGAGCAGTACTTC. Protein: CASSLGGTRVNEQYF.

The chain joins TRBV18 to TRBJ1-1; 8 bases fit TRBD1. The CDR3 is made up of 14 amino acids. The germline gives CDR1 KGHSH, CDR2 LQKENI. The ends lost 4 bases at V and 4 bases at J; junction bases unmatched: 5. The CDR3 DNA sequence: TGTGCCAGCTCACTCAGGGGGCTGGGCACTGAAGCTTTCTTT. It encodes CASSLRGLGTEAFF.